These T cell receptor beta chains were read from a single sample in a study of cytomegalovirus exposure and HLA in healthy donors. Produced via immunoSEQ multiplex PCR; TCRdb's table is partial and in-frame only. The sample holds some 180,000 clones, about 80% seen once. The specimen was PBMCs. The receptors derive from a young woman in good health and CMV-seropositive. Both conserved end residues are part of each CDR3. D genes are given only for firm matches. The size of a clone is reported for some rows only, either as once, few or many, or as a class for expanded clones.

>NA|TRBV11-2|TRBJ1-1|NA
TGTGCCAGCAGTTTTCGGGGTAACCTGAACACTGAAGCTTTCTTT
CASSFRGNLNTEAFF
>NA|TRBV18|TRBJ2-1|NA
TGTGCCAGCTCACAAAATGGCATCGCGGGGGCCCAAGGCGATGAGCAGTTCTTC
CASSQNGIAGAQGDEQFF
>NA|TRBV19|TRBJ1-2|few
TGTGCCAGTAGTCTACGGGTCTTCTATGGCTACACCTTC
CASSLRVFYGYTF
>NA|TRBV7-8|TRBJ2-2|NA
TGTGCCAGCAGCCTACAGACTAGGGGGAACACCGGGGAGCTGTTTTTT
CASSLQTRGNTGELFF
>NA|TRBV29-1|TRBJ2-2|NA
TGCAGCGTTGAACCCGGGGACACCGGGGAGCTGTTTTTT
CSVEPGDTGELFF
>NA|TRBV30|TRBJ1-3|few
TGTGCCTGGAGTGTACATGGAAACACCATATATTTT
CAWSVHGNTIYF
>TRBD2|TRBV4-3|TRBJ2-7|NA
TGCGCCAGCAGCCACGGACTAGCGGGAGGGCCCTACGAGCAGTACTTC
CASSHGLAGGPYEQYF
>TRBD2|TRBV11-3|TRBJ2-4|NA
TGTGCCAGCAGCCCAGGGACTAGCGGGGGGGCCGGAAACATTCAGTACTTC
CASSPGTSGGAGNIQYF
>TRBD2|TRBV4-3|TRBJ2-3|NA
TGCGCCAGCAGCCCAGAACTAGCGGGGGGCCCCTCCACAGATACGCAGTATTTT
CASSPELAGGPSTDTQYF
>TRBD2|TRBV30|TRBJ2-2|NA
TGTGCCTGGAGGTCCCGACTAGCGGGCGGGGAGCTGTTTTTT
CAWRSRLAGGELFF
>NA|TRBV7-2|TRBJ1-2|NA
TGTGCCAGCTCAATAATGCGTTCAACGGGCTACACCTTC
CASSIMRSTGYTF
>TRBD1|TRBV6-1|TRBJ1-1|once
TGTGCCAGCAGTACCGGACAGGGTACTGAAGCTTTCTTT
CASSTGQGTEAFF
>TRBD2|TRBV5-6|TRBJ2-1|once
TGTGCCAGCAGCTACCTGACTAGCGGGAGGTACAATGAGCAGTTCTTC
CASSYLTSGRYNEQFF
>NA|TRBV10-3|TRBJ1-2|few
TGTGCCATCAGTCCTAAGGCGGGGCGCGGGTATGGCTACACCTTC
CAISPKAGRGYGYTF
>TRBD2|TRBV5-4|TRBJ2-3|NA
TGTGCCAGCAGCTCCTCAACTAGCGGGAGGGGGGGAGATACGCAGTATTTT
CASSSSTSGRGGDTQYF
>NA|TRBV29-1|TRBJ1-1|NA
TGCAGGGCCGGACAAATGAACACTGAAGCTTTCTTT
CRAGQMNTEAFF
>TRBD2|TRBV5-1|TRBJ2-7|NA
TGCGCCAGCAGTCGCGGGGGCTCCTACGAGCAGTACTTC
CASSRGGSYEQYF
>NA|TRBV7-2|TRBJ2-1|once
TGTGCCAGCAGCTTGGATCAGGGTACCTACAATGAGCAGTTCTTC
CASSLDQGTYNEQFF
>TRBD1|TRBV5-1|TRBJ2-6|once
TGCGCCAGCAGCGACAGGGCCATTGTTATTGGGGCCAACGTCCTGACTTTC
CASSDRAIVIGANVLTF
>TRBD1|TRBV10-2|TRBJ1-1|NA
TGCGCCAGCAGTGACCCCCAGGGGGCAAGGGGGGACACTGAAGCTTTCTTT
CASSDPQGARGDTEAFF
>TRBD2|TRBV7-2|TRBJ2-5|NA
TGTGCCAGCAGCTTAGGTCTAGCGGGAATCGCGGAGACCCAGTACTTC
CASSLGLAGIAETQYF
>NA|TRBV9|TRBJ2-7|once
TGTGCCAGCAGCACTTCTCCCAGCGCTGTATACGAGCAGTACTTC
CASSTSPSAVYEQYF
>NA|TRBV14|TRBJ1-2|NA
TGTGCCAGCAGTCACTCTTTCAACTATGGCTACACCTTC
CASSHSFNYGYTF
>TRBD2|TRBV9|TRBJ2-5|NA
TGTGCCAGCAGCGTAGCGGCCCCGGGGGGGACCCAGTACTTC
CASSVAAPGGTQYF
>NA|TRBV30|TRBJ2-7|NA
TGTGCCTGGAGTTTGAACAGGGAGTACGAGCAGTACTTC
CAWSLNREYEQYF
>NA|TRBV11-3|TRBJ1-4|NA
TGTGCCAGCAGCTCGAAAGGGTGGGAGAATGAAAAACTGTTTTTT
CASSSKGWENEKLFF
>NA|TRBV7-9|TRBJ1-1|NA
TGTGCCAGCAGCTTACTATACCACCCTGAAGCTTTCTTT
CASSLLYHPEAFF
>NA|TRBV9|TRBJ2-2|NA
TGTGCCAGCAGCGTAGAACCCCAGGGGCCCGGGGAGCTGTTTTTT
CASSVEPQGPGELFF
>TRBD1|TRBV11-2|TRBJ2-5|once
TGTGCCAGCAGCTCAATCCAGGGGGCGGGGGAGACCCAGTACTTC
CASSSIQGAGETQYF
>NA|TRBV18|TRBJ1-5|NA
TGTGCCAGCTCATGGGAGCCTAGGGAGCCCCAGCATTTT
CASSWEPREPQHF
>NA|TRBV2|TRBJ1-5|NA
TGTGCCAGCAGTCTCGACAGTAGTCTCGGCGGCCAGCATTTT
CASSLDSSLGGQHF
>TRBD1|TRBV18|TRBJ2-3|NA
TGTGCCAGCTCACCTATACCAGGGACAGTTAATACGCAGTATTTT
CASSPIPGTVNTQYF
>TRBD2|TRBV7-9|TRBJ2-7|NA
TGTGCCAGCAGCTTAGTAATGAAACGGACTAGCGACTCCTACGAGCAGTACTTC
CASSLVMKRTSDSYEQYF
>NA|TRBV19|TRBJ2-1|NA
TGTGCCAGTAGTATAGATGGCAGGAATGAGCAGTTCTTC
CASSIDGRNEQFF
>NA|TRBV29-1|TRBJ1-5|NA
TGCAGCGCCGCCCGGGGTGAGAATCAGCCCCAGCATTTT
CSAARGENQPQHF
>TRBD2|TRBV10-3|TRBJ2-1|NA
TGTGCCACCGGCCGGTCTAGCGGGGGGCCGGGGAATGAGCAGTTCTTC
CATGRSSGGPGNEQFF
>TRBD2|TRBV30|TRBJ2-7|NA
TGTGCCGGGACTAGCGGATTTTACGAGCAGTACTTC
CAGTSGFYEQYF
>TRBD2|TRBV30|TRBJ2-1|NA
TGTGCCTGGAGGAGCGGGACGTACAATGAGCAGTTCTTC
CAWRSGTYNEQFF
>TRBD1|TRBV5-4|TRBJ1-2|NA
TGTGCCAGCAGGGACAGGGGACATAATAGTGGCTACACCTTC
CASRDRGHNSGYTF
>NA|TRBV11-2|TRBJ1-3|NA
TGTGCCAGCAGCTTAGAAGGTACAGCTGGAAACACCATATATTTT
CASSLEGTAGNTIYF
>NA|TRBV19|TRBJ1-2|NA
TGTGCCAGTAGTATTTTCGTACAGGGAGATGGCTACACCTTC
CASSIFVQGDGYTF
>TRBD2|TRBV7-9|TRBJ2-5|NA
TGTGCCAGCAGCTTTCCCCTAGCGGTAGAGACCCAGTACTTC
CASSFPLAVETQYF
>NA|TRBV7-9|TRBJ2-7|NA
TGTGCCAGCAGCCGAGAAGTAACCTACGAGCAGTACTTC
CASSREVTYEQYF
>TRBD1|TRBV5-4|TRBJ1-2|NA
TGTGCCAGCAGCTTCCGGGACAGCACTATCCATGGCTACACCTTC
CASSFRDSTIHGYTF
>TRBD2|TRBV10-3|TRBJ2-7|few
TGTGCCATCAGTCACCCGGGGAGGGAGAAAAACGAGCAGTACTTC
CAISHPGREKNEQYF
>TRBD1|TRBV30|TRBJ1-1|NA
TGTGCCTGGAGTGGATTGGTTAAAGGGACAGGGTGGACTGAAGCTTTCTTT
CAWSGLVKGTGWTEAFF
>NA|TRBV27|TRBJ2-2|NA
TGTGCCAGACAGACTGGGGACAGGGGGTCCCGGACTAGCGGGCTCTGGAAGTCCGGGGAGCTGTTTTTT
CARQTGDRGSRTSGLWKSGELFF
>TRBD2|TRBV7-9|TRBJ2-3|NA
TGTGCCAGCAGCCCCGGGACTAGCGGGAACCTAGCAGATACGCAGTATTTT
CASSPGTSGNLADTQYF
>TRBD2|TRBV30|TRBJ2-1|NA
TGTGCCTTCGGGGGGGGGTCCTACAATGAGCAGTTCTTC
CAFGGGSYNEQFF
>TRBD1|TRBV10-3|TRBJ2-7|NA
TGTGCCATCAGTGAGTACGACAGGGGTATCTACGAGCAGTACTTC
CAISEYDRGIYEQYF
>NA|TRBV18|TRBJ1-2|few
TGTGCCAGCTCACCAATCAGAATGGATGGCTACACCTTC
CASSPIRMDGYTF
>NA|TRBV4-3|TRBJ2-7|NA
TGCGCCAGCAGCCAAGATTGGTCGGGAGCCTACGAGCAGTACTTC
CASSQDWSGAYEQYF
>TRBD2|TRBV5-1|TRBJ2-7|once
TGCGCCAGCAGCCCGAGCGGGGGGCCCTACGAGCAGTACTTC
CASSPSGGPYEQYF
>NA|TRBV6-6|TRBJ1-5|NA
TGTGCCAGCCTCCAAGGAGTGCGGGTTAGCAATCAGCCCCAGCATTTT
CASLQGVRVSNQPQHF
>TRBD1|TRBV6-6|TRBJ1-6|NA
TGTGCCAGCAGTTACTCGACAGGGGGGTTCTCACCCCTCCACTTT
CASSYSTGGFSPLHF